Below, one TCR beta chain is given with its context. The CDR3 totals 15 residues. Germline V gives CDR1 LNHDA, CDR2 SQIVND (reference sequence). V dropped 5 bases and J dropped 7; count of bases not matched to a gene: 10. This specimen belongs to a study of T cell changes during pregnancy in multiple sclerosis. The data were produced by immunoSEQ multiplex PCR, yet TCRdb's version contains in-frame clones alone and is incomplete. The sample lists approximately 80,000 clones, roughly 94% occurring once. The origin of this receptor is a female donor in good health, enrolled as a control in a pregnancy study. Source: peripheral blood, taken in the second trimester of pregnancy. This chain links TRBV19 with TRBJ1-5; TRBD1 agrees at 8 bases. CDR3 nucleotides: TGTGCCAGTAGTGCCACACCCAGGGGGCGGCAGCCCCAGCATTTT. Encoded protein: CASSATPRGRQPQHF.